Listed below are T cell receptor beta chains from one sample, sequenced in a study of blood T cells in healthy people across ages. Each CDR3 protein gets one entry after TCRdb re-called the 5' RACE reads with MiXCR. The top ten clones hold approximately 19% of a sample with over a million distinct CDR3 sequences, 45% of them seen once. The specimen sequenced was blood. These receptors all stem from a woman aged 60 to 75 in good health. CDR3s include the opening cysteine and the closing phenylalanine or tryptophan. The order of the fields is V gene, D gene, clone size, J gene, CDR3 protein, CDR3 DNA. A D gene is named only where the DNA matches it firmly. Size tells how often a clone was seen (once, few, many) or the class of an expanded clone, and some rows leave it out.

V gene: TRBV20-1
D gene: TRBD1
clone size: -
J gene: TRBJ2-1
CDR3 protein: CSAPGQVYTNEQFF
CDR3 DNA: TGCAGTGCCCCGGGACAGGTATATACAAATGAGCAGTTCTTC

V gene: TRBV11-1
D gene: TRBD2
clone size: -
J gene: TRBJ2-1
CDR3 protein: CASSLGRSGTNEQFF
CDR3 DNA: TGTGCCAGCAGCTTAGGACGTAGCGGGACCAATGAGCAGTTCTTC

V gene: TRBV7-3
D gene: -
clone size: few
J gene: TRBJ2-3
CDR3 protein: CASSLQGNTDTQYF
CDR3 DNA: TGTGCCAGCAGCTTACAGGGGAACACAGATACGCAGTATTTT

V gene: TRBV14
D gene: -
clone size: many
J gene: TRBJ2-7
CDR3 protein: CASSQDLLPGTYYSYEQYF
CDR3 DNA: TGTGCCAGCAGCCAAGATCTACTCCCCGGGACTTATTATTCCTACGAGCAGTACTTC

V gene: TRBV7-9
D gene: TRBD2
clone size: -
J gene: TRBJ2-7
CDR3 protein: CASSLEGGGLAGAWGEQYF
CDR3 DNA: TGTGCCAGCAGCTTAGAGGGTGGCGGCCTAGCGGGAGCCTGGGGCGAGCAGTACTTC

V gene: TRBV29-1
D gene: -
clone size: -
J gene: TRBJ1-2
CDR3 protein: CSALGQPRRGYTF
CDR3 DNA: TGCAGCGCTCTGGGGCAGCCAAGACGGGGCTACACCTTC

V gene: TRBV6-5
D gene: -
clone size: -
J gene: TRBJ2-1
CDR3 protein: CASSYSTSQTIPNEQFF
CDR3 DNA: TGTGCCAGCAGTTACTCGACCTCCCAGACAATCCCCAATGAGCAGTTCTTC

V gene: TRBV2
D gene: TRBD1
clone size: few
J gene: TRBJ2-6
CDR3 protein: CASIRDRGSGANVLTF
CDR3 DNA: TGTGCCAGCATTAGGGACAGGGGTTCTGGGGCCAACGTCCTGACTTTC

V gene: TRBV12-3/TRBV12-4
D gene: -
clone size: -
J gene: TRBJ1-1
CDR3 protein: CASSLSGWVRDLHTEAFF
CDR3 DNA: TGTGCCAGCAGTTTGTCGGGGTGGGTTAGAGATCTTCACACTGAAGCTTTCTTT

V gene: TRBV27
D gene: -
clone size: few
J gene: TRBJ2-7
CDR3 protein: CASSRGPAEQYF
CDR3 DNA: TGTGCCAGCAGTCGGGGCCCTGCCGAGCAGTACTTC

V gene: TRBV5-6
D gene: -
clone size: once
J gene: TRBJ2-3
CDR3 protein: CASSFQRKQYF
CDR3 DNA: TGTGCCAGCAGCTTTCAGAGGAAGCAGTATTTT

V gene: TRBV6-5
D gene: -
clone size: few
J gene: TRBJ2-4
CDR3 protein: CASRSRGWDIQYF
CDR3 DNA: TGTGCCAGCAGATCTAGGGGGTGGGACATTCAGTACTTC

V gene: TRBV28
D gene: -
clone size: few
J gene: TRBJ1-5
CDR3 protein: CASRVVPEGNQPQHF
CDR3 DNA: TGTGCCAGCAGGGTGGTCCCCGAGGGGAATCAGCCCCAGCATTTT

V gene: TRBV20-1
D gene: -
clone size: -
J gene: TRBJ2-7
CDR3 protein: CSAATGRTPYEQYF
CDR3 DNA: TGCAGTGCTGCGACTGGCCGAACCCCCTACGAGCAGTACTTC

V gene: TRBV6-1
D gene: -
clone size: -
J gene: TRBJ2-1
CDR3 protein: CAIPRGYNEQFF
CDR3 DNA: TGTGCCATCCCGAGGGGGTACAATGAGCAGTTCTTC

V gene: TRBV29-1
D gene: -
clone size: -
J gene: TRBJ1-1
CDR3 protein: CSGGENTEAFF
CDR3 DNA: TGCAGCGGGGGAGAGAACACTGAAGCTTTCTTT

V gene: TRBV5-8
D gene: -
clone size: -
J gene: TRBJ1-5
CDR3 protein: CASSGSLGQPQHF
CDR3 DNA: TGTGCCAGCAGCGGGTCTTTAGGTCAGCCCCAGCATTTT

V gene: TRBV29-1
D gene: TRBD2
clone size: few
J gene: TRBJ2-1
CDR3 protein: CSAGLAVYNEQFF
CDR3 DNA: TGCAGCGCGGGACTAGCGGTTTACAATGAGCAGTTCTTC

V gene: TRBV9
D gene: -
clone size: few
J gene: TRBJ2-7
CDR3 protein: CASSYSTGSPSYEQYF
CDR3 DNA: TGTGCCAGCAGCTATTCTACCGGGTCACCTTCCTACGAGCAGTACTTC

V gene: TRBV4-1
D gene: TRBD1
clone size: -
J gene: TRBJ1-5
CDR3 protein: CASSQDRSDRSQPQHF
CDR3 DNA: TGCGCCAGCAGCCAAGATCGGTCGGACAGGAGCCAGCCCCAGCATTTT

V gene: TRBV6-6
D gene: -
clone size: -
J gene: TRBJ2-7
CDR3 protein: CASSWRSGEQYF
CDR3 DNA: TGTGCCAGCAGTTGGAGGTCGGGCGAGCAGTACTTC

V gene: TRBV5-1
D gene: TRBD2
clone size: -
J gene: TRBJ2-5
CDR3 protein: CASSLEILAGGETQYF
CDR3 DNA: TGCGCCAGCAGCTTGGAGATCCTAGCGGGAGGGGAGACCCAGTACTTC

V gene: TRBV6-5
D gene: TRBD2
clone size: -
J gene: TRBJ2-3
CDR3 protein: CASGRAGGGTQYF
CDR3 DNA: TGTGCCAGCGGACGAGCGGGAGGAGGTACGCAGTATTTT

V gene: TRBV24-1
D gene: -
clone size: once
J gene: TRBJ2-7
CDR3 protein: CATSDLDGAYNEQYF
CDR3 DNA: TGTGCCACCAGTGATTTGGATGGGGCCTACAATGAGCAGTACTTC

V gene: TRBV10-3
D gene: -
clone size: few
J gene: TRBJ2-5
CDR3 protein: CAISTGLGGETQYF
CDR3 DNA: TGTGCCATCAGCACCGGACTGGGGGGAGAGACCCAGTACTTC

V gene: TRBV6-6
D gene: TRBD1
clone size: once
J gene: TRBJ1-5
CDR3 protein: CASRYDRGNQPQHF
CDR3 DNA: TGTGCCAGCAGGTACGACAGGGGCAATCAGCCCCAGCATTTT

V gene: TRBV10-3
D gene: -
clone size: -
J gene: TRBJ2-1
CDR3 protein: CAISESWGDSYNEQFF
CDR3 DNA: TGTGCCATCAGTGAGTCTTGGGGCGACTCCTACAATGAGCAGTTCTTC

V gene: TRBV5-1
D gene: -
clone size: few
J gene: TRBJ2-3
CDR3 protein: CASSVPTGDTQYF
CDR3 DNA: TGCGCCAGCAGCGTGCCAACGGGGGATACGCAGTATTTT

V gene: TRBV27
D gene: -
clone size: few
J gene: TRBJ2-7
CDR3 protein: CASSGTGGGEQYF
CDR3 DNA: TGTGCCAGCAGTGGCACGGGCGGCGGGGAGCAGTACTTC

V gene: TRBV20-1
D gene: -
clone size: -
J gene: TRBJ1-6
CDR3 protein: CSARLGHNSPLHF
CDR3 DNA: TGCAGTGCCAGGCTGGGTCATAATTCACCCCTCCACTTT

V gene: TRBV28
D gene: -
clone size: -
J gene: TRBJ2-1
CDR3 protein: CASSLTTDEQFF
CDR3 DNA: TGTGCCAGCAGTCTGACTACTGATGAGCAGTTCTTC

V gene: TRBV15
D gene: -
clone size: many
J gene: TRBJ2-1
CDR3 protein: CATSNSEHEQFF
CDR3 DNA: TGTGCCACCAGCAACAGCGAGCATGAGCAGTTCTTC

V gene: TRBV30
D gene: TRBD1
clone size: -
J gene: TRBJ2-7
CDR3 protein: CACQTGQGADYEQYF
CDR3 DNA: TGTGCCTGCCAAACCGGACAGGGGGCCGACTACGAGCAGTACTTC

V gene: TRBV20-1
D gene: TRBD2
clone size: few
J gene: TRBJ2-7
CDR3 protein: CSASPSPGLAGDEQYF
CDR3 DNA: TGCAGTGCTTCGCCTTCTCCGGGACTAGCGGGAGACGAGCAGTACTTC

V gene: TRBV7-3
D gene: -
clone size: -
J gene: TRBJ2-1
CDR3 protein: CASSLSGPRNEQFF
CDR3 DNA: TGTGCCAGCAGCTTAAGCGGACCACGTAATGAGCAGTTCTTC